The 17 T cell receptor beta chains reported below all come from one sample, sequenced in a study of OX40 agonist ivuxolimab in advanced cancers. Profiled with immunoSEQ multiplex PCR; TCRdb holds only in-frame clones, not every one. This table holds fewer than 55,000 clones, 85% to 90% found once. Material: CD4+ or CD8+ T cells sorted from blood, obtained in a trial of the OX40 agonist ivuxolimab. The receptors here all came from an adult with an advanced solid tumor such as melanoma, head and neck, liver or kidney cancer.

The rearrangement uses TRBV28 and TRBJ1-2; no firm D call. Trimming pared 3 bases from V and 8 bases from J, leaving 13 bases between. Germline V gene lookup returns CDR1 MDHEN and CDR2 SYDVKM. The CDR3 runs to 13 residues. The CDR3 spells CASSFLAIEGYTF. As DNA, the CDR3 is TGTGCCAGCAGTTTTTTGGCTATCGAGGGCTACACCTTC.

The chain employs TRBV19 and TRBJ1-1; 7 bases line up with TRBD1. CDR3 length equals 14 residues. Germline CDR1 LNHDA, CDR2 SQIVND (reference sequence). The ends lost 4 bases at V and 0 bases at J; junction bases unmatched: 2. Here the CDR3 reads CASSRDRVNTEAFF. The CDR3 DNA is TGTGCCAGTAGTAGGGACAGAGTGAACACTGAAGCTTTCTTT.

The rearrangement joins TRBV10-1 to TRBJ2-7; TRBD2 agrees at 9 bases. This CDR3 contains 14 residues. J was trimmed by 1 base and V by 7 bases; bases with no gene match: 5. Germline V gene lookup returns CDR1 WNHNN and CDR2 SYGVQD (reference sequence). The CDR3 DNA is TGCGCCAGCATGCCGCGGGAGGGATCCTACGAGCAGTACTTC. This codes for CASMPREGSYEQYF.

This chain connects TRBV15 to TRBJ2-7; 12 nucleotides agree with TRBD2. The CDR3 runs to 16 residues. Germline V lookup: CDR1 LNHNV, CDR2 YYDKDF (reference sequence). Losses at the gene ends were 0 bases for V and 3 bases for J; bases not matched to a gene: 3. The CDR3 sequence: CATSRDRTSGIYEQYF. As DNA, the CDR3 is TGTGCCACCAGCAGAGATCGGACTAGCGGGATCTACGAGCAGTACTTC.

The rearrangement uses TRBV30 and TRBJ1-5, with a weak D call TRBD1 (6 bases). Looked up from germline, CDR1 is GTSNPN and CDR2 is SVGIG (reference sequence). Trimming took off 0 bases at V and 5 bases at J, with 8 bases between the two ends. The CDR3 is 13 residues long. Written as DNA, the CDR3 is TGTGCCTGGAGTGTCAAGGGGGATCAGCCCCAGCATTTT. Protein product: CAWSVKGDQPQHF. Using reference TRBV30 and TRBJ1-5 for the parts outside the CDR3, the full variable domain is SQTIHQWPATLVQPVGSPLSLECTVEGTSNPNLYWYRQAAGRGLQLLFYSVGIGQISSEVPQNLSASRPQDRQFILSSKKLLLSDSGFYLCAWSVKGDQPQHFGDGTRLSIL.

The chain uses TRBV6-5 and TRBJ1-1, with D hard to call. Trimming removed 6 bases from V and 0 bases from J, with 2 bases in between. Germline V gene sequence: CDR1 MNHEY, CDR2 SVGAGI. The CDR3 runs 11 residues. This CDR3 is CASRMNTEAFF. DNA for the CDR3: TGTGCCAGCAGGATGAACACTGAAGCTTTCTTT.

The CDR3: CASSPKNTDTQYF. The CDR3 nucleotides are TGTGCCAGCTCACCAAAAAACACAGATACGCAGTATTTT. The chain joins TRBV18 to TRBJ2-3; D gene uncertain. CDR3 length: 13 amino acids. CDR1 and CDR2 from the germline V gene are KGHSH and LQKENI. The V end lost 2 bases, the J end lost 2 bases, and 5 bases lay between the germline ends.

This chain connects TRBV6-5 to TRBJ2-3, with D perhaps matching TRBD1 or TRBD2 (6 bases each). V lost 2 bases and J lost 0, with 9 bases in between. This CDR3 contains 15 residues. The V gene's germline CDR1 is MNHEY and CDR2 SVGAGI. CDR3 nucleotide sequence: TGTGCCAGCAGTTACGGGGGGCTCAGCACAGATACGCAGTATTTT. It yields the protein CASSYGGLSTDTQYF.

This rearrangement joins TRBV15 to TRBJ1-4, with unresolved D. Trimming took 2 bases from V and 4 from J, leaving 17 bases between them. The CDR3 is made up of 17 amino acids. Germline-derived CDR1 and CDR2 are LNHNV and YYDKDF (reference sequence). CDR3 sequence reads: CATSRTFHSPINEKLFF. Written as DNA, the CDR3 is TGTGCCACCAGCAGAACATTTCACTCTCCAATTAATGAAAAACTGTTTTTT.

The chain links TRBV6-1 to TRBJ2-7, with 7 bases identical to TRBD1. Germline V gene lookup returns CDR1 MNHNS and CDR2 SASEGT. The V segment lost 5 bases and the J segment 5 bases; nucleotides outside the gene matches: 9. The CDR3 covers 14 residues. Here the CDR3 DNA reads TGTGCCAGCAGTCAAAGACAGGGTACGAACGAGCAGTACTTC. Amino acids: CASSQRQGTNEQYF.

The chain joins TRBV2 to TRBJ2-5, with D possibly matching TRBD1 (6 bases). The CDR3 sequence is 13 residues long. V lost 4 bases to trimming and J lost 5 bases, with 11 bases between them. Germline assignment: CDR1 SNHLY and CDR2 FYNNEI. The CDR3 DNA reads TGTGCCAGCAGTGGTCAGGGGCGTGAGACCCAGTACTTC. Protein product: CASSGQGRETQYF.

V and J are TRBV4-3 and TRBJ1-3; D gene uncertain. V was clipped by 4 bases and J by 0 bases, with 13 bases between them. The CDR3 consists of 16 residues. The germline gives CDR1 LGHNA, CDR2 YSLEER. For the CDR3, the DNA is TGCGCCAGCAGCCCCGTGGGTAGGGACTCTGGAAACACCATATATTTT. Protein: CASSPVGRDSGNTIYF.

CDR3 residues: CASSLLDRAKNIQYF. CDR3 nucleotides: TGTGCCAGCAGTTTATTGGACCGAGCCAAAAACATTCAGTACTTC. The chain is built from TRBV28 and TRBJ2-4; D gene ambiguous. The CDR3 contains 15 residues. Germline V gene lookup returns CDR1 MDHEN and CDR2 SYDVKM. The germline V and J ends were trimmed by 1 base and 0 bases, with 7 bases remaining between them.

This chain uses TRBV7-9 with TRBJ2-7; 13 nucleotides line up with TRBD2. Per germline, CDR1 SEHNR and CDR2 FQNEAQ (reference sequence). The V gene end was trimmed by 5 bases and the J gene end by 3 bases; junction bases not matched to a gene: 4. This CDR3 contains 15 residues. Here the CDR3 DNA reads TGTGCCAGCAGCCCCGGGACTAGCGGGGACTACGAGCAGTACTTC. It yields the protein CASSPGTSGDYEQYF.

The rearrangement links TRBV6-6 to TRBJ2-4, with 7 bases matching TRBD2. The CDR3 covers 14 residues. The germline V gene has CDR1 MNHNY and CDR2 SVGAGI (reference sequence). The junction had 2 bases not matched to a gene; V was cut back by 2 bases and J by 4 bases. As DNA, the CDR3 is TGTGCCAGCAGTTACGGGGGGGATAAAAACATTCAGTACTTC. Its protein is CASSYGGDKNIQYF.

The table lists this clone with a count of one. The rearrangement joins TRBV4-1 to TRBJ2-3, with 7 bases lining up with TRBD2. The CDR3 sequence is 17 residues long. Trimming took 0 bases from V and 5 from J; bases not matched to a gene: 11. CDR1 and CDR2 from the germline V gene are MGHRA and YSYEKL. Written as DNA, the CDR3 is TGCGCCAGCAGCCAAGACCCAGCGGCGGCGGGGGAAGATACGCAGTATTTT. This encodes CASSQDPAAAGEDTQYF.

The chain joins TRBV5-1 to TRBJ1-6; TRBD1 aligns across 7 bases. V was clipped by 4 bases and J by 7 bases; unmatched bases: 5. The CDR3 is 14 amino acids. In germline, CDR1 is SGHRS, CDR2 YFSETQ. CDR3 sequence: CASSQGQPNSPLHF. The CDR3 nucleotides are TGCGCCAGCAGCCAGGGACAGCCCAATTCACCCCTCCACTTT.